The entry below gives a single TCR beta chain sequence along with its context. Its antigen is unidentified. These data come from a study of cytomegalovirus exposure and HLA in healthy donors. Study-wide context: A prior study identified 100 million to 130 million unique TCR beta sequences from roughly 180 million T cells.

Amplification used 60 Vbeta primers and 13 Jbeta primers. Using immunoSEQ multiplex PCR, the repertoire was profiled, and TCRdb retains in-frame clones only, with some absent. The repertoire holds approximately 250,000 clones, with approximately 84% as singletons. Study-level findings and limits: When a later analysis compared HLA-associated TCR beta chains with equally common others, the HLA-associated chains turned out to be more clonally expanded and to have lower generation probabilities. Confirmation was obtained in vitro that a few CMV-associated chains are specific for CMV antigens.

The donors comprised healthy bone marrow donors. The sequencing input was PBMCs. This sequence originates from a girl aged 2 to 10 in good health and CMV-seronegative.

DNA of the CDR3: TGTGCCAGCAGCTTAGATCCCTGGGGAGGGGATGGCTACACCTTC. The encoded protein is CASSLDPWGGDGYTF. V gene TRBV11-2 combines with J gene TRBJ1-2; tentative D call: TRBD1 (5 bases). The germline V and J ends were trimmed by 0 bases and 6 bases, with 14 bases remaining between them. Germline V CDR1 and CDR2: SGHAT, FQNNGV. The CDR3 is 15 residues long.